The 9 T cell receptor beta chains given below trace back to one sample, sequenced in a study of cytomegalovirus exposure and HLA in healthy donors. PCR used 60 Vbeta primers and 13 Jbeta primers. The table came from immunoSEQ multiplex PCR; TCRdb's copy has only in-frame clones and leaves some out. There are about 140,000 clones in the sample; approximately 80% occur only once, and 1.5% to 2% lies in the top ten. Source material: PBMCs. The receptors derive from a man aged 35 to 55 in good health and CMV-seronegative.

This chain connects TRBV5-6 to TRBJ1-6; 8 nucleotides line up with TRBD1. Germline CDR1 SGHDT, CDR2 YYEEEE. The junction had 6 bases not matched to a gene; V was cut back by 0 bases and J by 7 bases. This CDR3 is built from 16 residues. The CDR3 spells CASSLVVPGGNSPLHF. CDR3 DNA sequence: TGTGCCAGCAGCTTGGTAGTGCCAGGGGGCAATTCACCCCTCCACTTT.

This clone occurred a few times. The gene calls are TRBV18 and TRBJ1-4, with a tentative D call TRBD1 (6 bases). The germline V gene has CDR1 KGHSH and CDR2 LQKENI. The CDR3 covers 14 residues. Trimming took 3 bases from V and 4 from J, leaving 9 bases between them. The CDR3 loop reads CASSPRTVNEKLFF. The CDR3 DNA reads TGTGCCAGCTCACCCAGGACAGTTAATGAAAAACTGTTTTTT.

Only one count was recorded for this clone. This chain connects TRBV5-1 to TRBJ2-3, with 7 bases fitting TRBD2. The CDR3 is 18 residues long. The V gene end was trimmed by 4 bases and the J gene end by 1 base; junction bases not matched to a gene: 15. Per germline, CDR1 SGHRS and CDR2 YFSETQ. CDR3 in DNA: TGCGCCAGCAGCCTCGGACTAGACCCCTTTCGGGGCACAGATACGCAGTATTTT. Translated, it gives CASSLGLDPFRGTDTQYF. The entire variable domain, with the rest obtained from reference TRBV5-1 and TRBJ2-3, is as follows: KAGVTQTPRYLIKTRGQQVTLSCSPISGHRSVSWYQQTPGQGLQFLFEYFSETQRNKGNFPGRFSGRQFSNSRSEMNVSTLELGDSALYLCASSLGLDPFRGTDTQYFGPGTRLTVL.

The chain combines TRBV2 with TRBJ2-1; 7 nucleotides agree with TRBD2. Germline loops: CDR1 SNHLY, CDR2 FYNNEI. J lost 7 bases, V lost 6 bases, and 12 bases had no gene match. This CDR3 contains 15 residues. CDR3 bases: TGTGCCAGCAGGCCCCGGGAGACTAGCCTTAATGAGCAGTTCTTC. Protein sequence: CASRPRETSLNEQFF.

The V call is TRBV27, the J call TRBJ2-1, with TRBD2 matching 13 bases. The V segment lost 5 bases and the J segment 9 bases; nucleotides outside the gene matches: 10. The CDR3 consists of 16 residues. Germline V lookup: CDR1 MNHEY, CDR2 SMNVEV (reference sequence). In DNA, the CDR3 is TGTGCCAGCAGTCTCACAGGGACTAGCGGGATTAGTGAGCAGTTCTTC. It specifies CASSLTGTSGISEQFF.

V and J are TRBV9 and TRBJ2-1, with 8 bases matching TRBD1. CDR1 and CDR2 (germline): SGDLS, YYNGEE. V was clipped by 3 bases and J by 7 bases; unmatched bases: 18. The CDR3 is 18 amino acids. CDR3 in amino acids: CASSARPGRQGQRNEQFF. The CDR3 region has the DNA TGTGCCAGCAGCGCCCGCCCGGGGAGACAGGGGCAGCGGAATGAGCAGTTCTTC.

The J gene is TRBJ2-5, the V gene TRBV28, with TRBD2 matching over 12 bases. The CDR3 consists of 14 residues. V lost 7 bases and J lost 6; bases outside the gene matches: 6. Germline values: CDR1 MDHEN, CDR2 SYDVKM. Here the CDR3 reads CASNLAGGPQTQYF. The CDR3, as DNA: TGTGCCAGCAACCTAGCGGGAGGGCCGCAGACCCAGTACTTC.

This sequence joins TRBV19 and TRBJ2-7; 8 bases align to TRBD1. The germline gives CDR1 LNHDA, CDR2 SQIVND (reference sequence). The ends lost 3 bases at V and 7 bases at J; junction bases unmatched: 8. The CDR3 is made up of 14 amino acids. The CDR3 region is CASSIGQGAREQYF. CDR3 DNA: TGTGCCAGTAGTATCGGGCAGGGGGCAAGAGAGCAGTACTTC.

A single count supports this clone. This rearrangement joins TRBV7-9 to TRBJ1-2; possibly TRBD1 for D (6 bases). The germline gives CDR1 SEHNR, CDR2 FQNEAQ (reference sequence). The V gene lost 8 bases and the J gene lost 4 bases, with 17 bases spanning the gap. The CDR3 is 14 residues long. CDR3 region: CASGGQGISYGYTF. In DNA form, the CDR3 reads TGTGCCAGCGGTGGGCAGGGGATTAGCTATGGCTACACCTTC. Variable domain in full (rest from reference TRBV7-9 and TRBJ1-2): DTGVSQNPRHKITKRGQNVTFRCDPISEHNRLYWYRQTLGQGPEFLTYFQNEAQLEKSRLLSDRFSAERPKGSFSTLEIQRTEQGDSAMYLCASGGQGISYGYTFGSGTRLTVV.